This T cell receptor (beta chain) was sequenced in a study of cytomegalovirus exposure and HLA in healthy donors. The CDR3 covers 16 residues. Between the trimmed V and J ends, which lost 4 bases and 1 base, there was a span of 14 bases. Looked up from germline, CDR1 is MNHNS and CDR2 is SASEGT. The PCR used 60 Vbeta and 13 Jbeta primers. Produced via immunoSEQ multiplex PCR; TCRdb's table is partial and in-frame only. The sample carries approximately 150,000 clones, roughly 85% recorded once. The genes are TRBV6-1 and TRBJ1-5; possible D gene TRBD1, 5 bases. Sequences were obtained from PBMCs. The TCR comes from a man aged 35 to 55 in good health and CMV-seronegative. CDR3 amino acids: CASSGWGIQSNQPQHF. CDR3 nucleotide sequence: TGTGCCAGCAGTGGATGGGGCATCCAAAGCAATCAGCCCCAGCATTTT.